This paragraph reports one T cell receptor (beta chain). This clonotype was observed at least ten times. Its antigen specificity is not known. Within one base of it there is no much larger clone, and no base qualities were kept. From V the trimming removes 4 bases and from J it removes 4 bases, while the gene matches leave 7 bases of the junction unaccounted for. There are 16 amino acids in the CDR3, from cysteine to phenylalanine inclusive. The read is trimmed to its CDR3 DNA, 48 bases read in frame from base 1. According to the germline V gene, CDR1 reads SGHRS and CDR2 reads YFSETQ. This sample stems from a study of Graves' ophthalmopathy and Graves' hyperthyroidism (dated 2018 in TCRdb). With regard to the full study: Stable hyperthyroidism was defined as no progression to ophthalmopathy within 18 months of follow-up. The study used TCR beta repertoire signatures to distinguish Graves' ophthalmopathy from Graves' hyperthyroidism and to predict progression to ophthalmopathy. In total, 135 blood samples were TCR-sequenced: under 45 ophthalmopathy, under 85 hyperthyroidism and about 17 hyperthyroidism-to-ophthalmopathy patients. To explore V-J signatures that separate ophthalmopathy from hyperthyroidism, a discovery set of approximately 100 patients was enrolled, consisting of 43 with ophthalmopathy and around 60 with stable hyperthyroidism. An independent validation cohort was composed of fewer than 20 hyperthyroidism patients and 17 patients who later progressed from hyperthyroidism to ophthalmopathy. In over 5 hyperthyroidism patients, the T-cell repertoires found in thyroid tissue were compared with those found in blood. Following sampling, methimazole starting at 30 mg daily was administered to hyperthyroidism patients, and high-dose intravenous methylprednisolone was administered to ophthalmopathy patients.

The hyperthyroidism patients were 18 to 65 years old and newly diagnosed, with a disease duration of less than 2 months. Patients with other autoimmune diseases, uncontrolled infections, pregnancy or lactation were excluded. Clinical symptoms, serum thyroxine, TRAb, thyroid ultrasound and orbital computed tomography were used for diagnosis. Trizol reagent was used to extract the total RNA, and its quality was then checked on an Agilent 2100 Bioanalyzer. For repertoire sequencing, TCR beta CDR3 regions were amplified from RNA transcripts. The first round of RT-PCR was done with HTBI primers and the Qiagen OneStep RT-PCR kit, and was followed by a second round of multiplex PCR, then size selection and purification. Libraries were sequenced on an Illumina HiSeq2000 using paired-end 100 bp reads. In the authors' own workflow: SOAPnuke was used to process the reads, removing any read that contained adapters or uncalled bases, had a mean Phred below 15, or lacked an exact match to the constant primer or identifier. COPE v1.2.5 was used to merge high-quality paired reads. Unique nucleotide sequences were defined as clonotypes and aligned to IMGT TRB V, D and J references using MiTCR v1.1. Analysis was restricted to V-J combinations with a frequency above 0.0001, which covered roughly 99% of repertoires. For each V-J combination, a TCR clonal expansion and chaos score was defined as the ratio of F50 clonal expansion to chaos observed in the TCRdist matrix. Welch's t-statistics and random forest were used to reduce the features to about 14 V-J combinations, which were then used as input to a naive Bayes classifier. The similarity between thyroid and blood repertoires was quantified using the Morisita-Horn index. TCRdb reprocessing: public reads trimmed at Q25 with fastp, clones called with MiXCR, in-frame beta chains kept. Each entry is one CDR3 protein sequence, shown with its most common DNA and genes. TCRdb's processing, not the authors' own work, is the source of the V and J calls. The sample table lists around 1.1 million distinct CDR3 sequences, roughly 35% of them with a count of one. The top ten hold more than 9.5% of the sample.

Results and caveats for the whole study, not just this receptor: In cross-validation, the 13-signature model distinguished ophthalmopathy from stable hyperthyroidism with 87.88% sensitivity and about 81% specificity, while in the test set the corresponding values were approximately 80% and 75%. In validation, the model predicted ophthalmopathy progression with 70.59% sensitivity and roughly 72% specificity; 12 predicted patients were CT-confirmed with GO in a median of around 6 months. Among expanded thyroid clonotypes with frequency above 0.001, most also showed up in blood, which suggests that blood repertoires may reflect the thyroid immune response. No statistical method was used to set the sample size in advance, and the investigators knew which group each participant was assigned to.

This chain joins TRBV5-1 to TRBJ1-3; TRBD1 fits 11 bases in the junction. Input material: peripheral blood or thyroid tissue (not recorded which). This receptor was obtained from an adult man with Graves' hyperthyroidism. The DNA is TGCGCCAGCAGCCACGGAGGGACAGGGGGAGGAAACACCATATATTTT. Its protein product is CASSHGGTGGGNTIYF.